These 23 T cell receptor beta chains originate from one sample sequenced in a study of identical twins. From the 5' RACE reads, TCRdb called clonotypes with MiXCR, one entry per CDR3 protein. The sample shows roughly 290,000 distinct CDR3 sequences, 8% to 9% of them seen only once. A further study also used this sample, focusing on yellow fever vaccine responses in identical twins.

Sequenced: memory (CD45RO+) T cells sorted from blood. These receptors were taken from a woman aged 18-30 years in good health.

The chain couples TRBV28 to TRBJ1-5, with D unclear. Looked up from germline, CDR1 is MDHEN and CDR2 is SYDVKM. With 7 bases removed from V and 4 bases from J, the gap between germline ends came to 14 bases. The length of the CDR3 is 14 residues. The CDR3 region has the DNA TGTGCCAGCATGGCAGGTGGCCATAATCAGCCCCAGCATTTT. This sequence encodes CASMAGGHNQPQHF. Supplemented by reference TRBV28 and TRBJ1-5, the full variable domain reads DVKVTQSSRYLVKRTGEKVFLECVQDMDHENMFWYRQDPGLGLRLIYFSYDVKMKEKGDIPEGYSVSREKKERFSLILESASTNQTSMYLCASMAGGHNQPQHFGDGTRLSIL.

This clonotype came up many times. The chain is built from TRBV6-1 and TRBJ2-7; 7 nucleotides agree with TRBD1. J gave up 3 bases and V 6 bases, and 8 bases lay outside the gene matches. The CDR3 totals 14 residues. CDR1 and CDR2 (germline): MNHNS, SASEGT. The CDR3 DNA follows: TGTGCCAGCAGCAGAATAGGGACAGACTACGAGCAGTACTTC. Translation: CASSRIGTDYEQYF.

This clonotype was counted ten times or more. This sequence joins TRBV29-1 and TRBJ2-1; tentative D call: TRBD1 (5 bases). The CDR3 has 14 residues. Germline loops: CDR1 SQVTM, CDR2 ANQGSEA. The V end lost 5 bases, the J end lost 0 bases, and 11 bases lay between the germline ends. The CDR3 DNA reads as TGCAGCGTTTCCACAGACAGCTCCTACAATGAGCAGTTCTTC. Translating gives CSVSTDSSYNEQFF.

This clonotype occurred a few times. This chain links TRBV19 with TRBJ1-1, with 7 bases lining up with TRBD1. The ends lost 6 bases at V and 4 bases at J; junction bases unmatched: 11. Germline loops: CDR1 LNHDA, CDR2 SQIVND (reference sequence). CDR3 length equals 15 residues. The CDR3 DNA reads TGTGCCAGTAGGGCACAGGGGTGGGGTGTCACTGAAGCTTTCTTT. Its translation is CASRAQGWGVTEAFF.

This clonotype was recorded at least ten times. The chain carries TRBV7-9 and TRBJ1-1, with D possibly being TRBD1 (5 bases). V lost 5 bases, J lost 11 bases, and 21 bases lay in between. Germline CDR1 reads SEHNR; CDR2 reads FQNEAQ (reference sequence). The CDR3 contains 14 residues. The CDR3 spells CASSPRGAPEAAFF. The CDR3 nucleotides read TGTGCCAGCAGCCCCCGTGGGGCCCCGGAGGCGGCTTTCTTT.

This clonotype was seen many times. The genes are TRBV7-2 and TRBJ2-7, with D tentatively TRBD2 (5 bases). The germline V gene has CDR1 SGHTA and CDR2 FQGNSA. Between the trimmed V and J ends, which lost 5 bases and 6 bases, there was a span of 11 bases. CDR3 length: 12 residues. The DNA of the CDR3 is TGTGCCAGCAGCCCCGGGATTTCCGAGCAGTACTTC. It yields the protein CASSPGISEQYF.

This clonotype was detected a few times. This chain uses TRBV2 with TRBJ2-1; 10 bases map to TRBD2. After removal of 7 bases from V and 3 bases from J, the junction contained 9 bases not matched to a gene. There are 16 residues in the CDR3. CDR1 is SNHLY, CDR2 FYNNEI, per germline. Written as DNA, the CDR3 is TGTGCCAGCACTGCCGGGCCTAGCGGGAGCTACAATGAGCAGTTCTTC. This encodes CASTAGPSGSYNEQFF.

This clonotype occurred a few times. The rearrangement links TRBV19 to TRBJ2-1; D is unresolved. There are 13 residues in the CDR3. Germline V lookup: CDR1 LNHDA, CDR2 SQIVND (reference sequence). Trimming took 6 bases from V and 2 from J, leaving 8 bases between them. CDR3 sequence (DNA): TGTGCCAGTAGAAAGAGCGCCTACAATGAGCAGTTCTTC. Translation: CASRKSAYNEQFF.

The sample holds many counts of this clonotype. The gene calls are TRBV28 and TRBJ1-5; TRBD1 aligns across 8 bases. Germline lookup yields CDR1 MDHEN and CDR2 SYDVKM. The CDR3 contains 14 residues. After removal of 5 bases from V and 4 bases from J, the junction contained 4 bases not matched to a gene. In DNA, the CDR3 is TGTGCCAGCAGTCTATACAGGGGGAATCAGCCCCAGCATTTT. Protein sequence: CASSLYRGNQPQHF.

This rearrangement joins TRBV20-1 to TRBJ1-1; TRBD1 agrees at 8 bases. This CDR3 is built from 13 residues. CDR1 and CDR2 (germline): DFQATT, SNEGSKA (reference sequence). V was pared by 5 bases and J by 0 bases, with 2 bases of the junction left unmatched. The chain's CDR3 is CSAGQGMNTEAFF. DNA for the CDR3: TGCAGTGCTGGACAGGGCATGAACACTGAAGCTTTCTTT.

This clonotype occurred many times. J is TRBJ2-2 and V is TRBV7-8; D is perhaps TRBD1 (6 bases). The CDR3 is made up of 14 amino acids. Per germline, CDR1 SGHVS and CDR2 FQNEAQ. Trimming took 5 bases from V and 6 from J, leaving 13 bases between them. The CDR3 here is CASSHRVLAGELFF. CDR3 coding DNA: TGTGCCAGCAGCCACAGGGTTTTAGCCGGGGAGCTGTTTTTT.

V and J are TRBV20-1 and TRBJ2-2, with TRBD2 identical over 11 bases. This CDR3 region has 16 residues. J was trimmed by 1 base and V by 6 bases; bases with no gene match: 7. Germline values: CDR1 DFQATT, CDR2 SNEGSKA (reference sequence). CDR3 in amino acids: CSAPTSGDENTGELFF. CDR3 coding DNA: TGCAGTGCCCCGACTAGCGGGGACGAGAACACCGGGGAGCTGTTTTTT.

There are many counts of this clonotype. CDR3 sequence (DNA): TGCAGTGCTAGCGGGGGGGCCTCTTGGGAGCAGTTCTTC. Its protein product is CSASGGASWEQFF. This rearrangement joins TRBV20-1 to TRBJ2-1; 8 positions match TRBD2. V dropped 3 bases and J dropped 10; count of bases not matched to a gene: 8. Germline lookup yields CDR1 DFQATT and CDR2 SNEGSKA (reference sequence). There are 13 residues in the CDR3.

V gene TRBV7-9 combines with J gene TRBJ1-6; D is undetermined. Germline V gene data show CDR1 as SEHNR and CDR2 as FQNEAQ (reference sequence). The CDR3 loop spans 14 amino acids. Trimming stripped 5 bases from V and 10 bases from J, with 15 bases between. This CDR3 reads CASSPSVMGSPLHF. In DNA form, the CDR3 reads TGTGCCAGCAGCCCATCTGTAATGGGGTCACCCCTCCACTTT.

There are many counts of this clonotype. The V and J genes are TRBV20-1 and TRBJ2-3; D unclear. The CDR3 is 15 amino acids. The germline V gene encodes CDR1 DFQATT and CDR2 SNEGSKA (reference sequence). Trimming removed 0 bases at V and 4 bases at J, with 14 bases between. The CDR3 DNA follows: TGCAGTGCTAGAGATCCCCGGGCCCTAGCAGATACGCAGTATTTT. It specifies CSARDPRALADTQYF.

The chain joins TRBV5-6 to TRBJ2-3; the D is unclear. Germline lookup yields CDR1 SGHDT and CDR2 YYEEEE. With 10 bases removed from V and 0 bases from J, the gap between germline ends came to 9 bases. The CDR3 is 12 amino acids. For the CDR3, the DNA is TGTGCCGGTCACCCTAGCACAGATACGCAGTATTTT. Encoded protein: CAGHPSTDTQYF.

The genes are TRBV12-3 or TRBV12-4 and TRBJ1-1; 8 bases are shared with TRBD1. The CDR3 is made up of 14 amino acids. Unmatched junction bases numbered 14, after V lost 5 bases and J lost 12 bases. CDR3 bases: TGTGCCAGCAGTCCACCGGGTACAGGGGGGGACCCTTTCTTT. This sequence encodes CASSPPGTGGDPFF.

This clonotype was found a few times. CDR3 bases: TGTGCCAGCAGCCAAGGAGGTCGTCTCTCGAACACCGGGGAGCTGTTTTTT. Protein sequence: CASSQGGRLSNTGELFF. The chain has TRBV14 and TRBJ2-2; no clear D. CDR3 length: 17 residues. Germline CDR1 and CDR2: SGHDN and FVKESK. Trimming took 1 base from V and 0 from J, leaving 12 bases between them.

The chain has TRBV5-1 and TRBJ1-1; D is unresolved. CDR1 is SGHRS and CDR2 is YFSETQ in the germline V gene. Between the trimmed V and J ends, which lost 0 bases and 5 bases, there was a span of 11 bases. The CDR3 spans 14 residues. The CDR3 here is CASSLVRGGTEAFF. CDR3 in DNA: TGCGCCAGCAGCTTGGTTCGGGGAGGGACTGAAGCTTTCTTT.

A few counts support this clonotype. The gene calls are TRBV20-1 and TRBJ2-2, with D perhaps assigned TRBD1 or TRBD2 (6 bases each). Trimming stripped 0 bases from V and 6 bases from J, with 11 bases between. Germline V gene lookup returns CDR1 DFQATT and CDR2 SNEGSKA (reference sequence). This CDR3 contains 14 residues. In DNA form, the CDR3 reads TGCAGTGCTAGAGACACTCGGGGGCCCGGGGAGCTGTTTTTT. It is translated as CSARDTRGPGELFF.

This clonotype was detected ten times or more. The rearrangement uses TRBV3-1 and TRBJ1-2, with D possibly TRBD1 on 5 matching bases. The V end was cut by 2 bases, the J end by 4 bases, with 14 bases between. From germline, CDR1 is LGHDT and CDR2 YNNKEL (reference sequence). This CDR3 is 15 amino acids long. This CDR3 is CASSQPRDSSYGYTF. The DNA for the CDR3 is TGTGCCAGCAGCCAACCCAGGGATAGTAGCTATGGCTACACCTTC.

This clonotype was seen many times. This chain links TRBV5-1 with TRBJ2-1, with 7 nucleotides matching TRBD1. V lost 4 bases and J lost 4; bases outside the gene matches: 5. The CDR3 length is 14 residues. Germline V gene data show CDR1 as SGHRS and CDR2 as YFSETQ. In DNA form, the CDR3 reads TGCGCCAGCAGCGAGCAGACAGGGTACAATGAGCAGTTCTTC. Its translation is CASSEQTGYNEQFF.

This clonotype was counted only a few times. The rearrangement joins TRBV24-1 to TRBJ2-6, with 9 bases matching TRBD1. In germline, CDR1 is KGHDR, CDR2 SFDVKD. V lost 4 bases and J lost 4; bases outside the gene matches: 13. The CDR3 runs to 19 residues. DNA of the CDR3: TGTGCCACCAGTGAGTGCCGGGACAGGGCGATTTTGGGGGCCAACGTCCTGACTTTC. Translated, it gives CATSECRDRAILGANVLTF.